These T cell receptor beta chains were read from a single sample in a study of T cell changes during pregnancy in multiple sclerosis. Assay used: immunoSEQ multiplex PCR; TCRdb lists only in-frame clones, some missing. Altogether tens of thousands of clones are present, approximately 92% being singletons, with the ten largest covering 2% to 2.5%. This sample comprised peripheral blood, obtained before pregnancy. These receptors were obtained from a female donor with multiple sclerosis, enrolled in a pregnancy study. The CDR3 runs from the conserved cysteine through the conserved F or W. Each record gives: clone size, J gene, D gene, V gene, CDR3 length, CDR3 protein, CDR3 DNA. The D gene is left open where the match is weak. Where a row states a size, it is once, few, many or the class of an expanded clone; other rows omit it.

>-|TRBJ2-3|-|TRBV5-1|14
CASMSGYITDTQYF
TGCGCCAGTATGTCGGGATATATCACAGATACGCAGTATTTT
>once|TRBJ2-3|TRBD1|TRBV28|15
CASSPPGTATDTQYF
TGTGCCAGCAGCCCGCCGGGGACAGCCACAGATACGCAGTATTTT
>-|TRBJ1-1|-|TRBV5-1|15
CASSPTPTVNTEAFF
TGCGCCAGCAGCCCCACCCCGACAGTGAACACTGAAGCTTTCTTT
>-|TRBJ1-2|TRBD1|TRBV7-9|14
CASSKKTGDYGYTF
TGTGCCAGCAGCAAAAAGACAGGGGACTATGGCTACACCTTC
>-|TRBJ1-2|-|TRBV7-9|14
CASSSAGSNYGYTF
TGTGCCAGCAGCTCCGCCGGGTCGAACTATGGCTACACCTTC
>once|TRBJ2-2|TRBD1|TRBV27|21
CASSSLPGTGGWVLETGELFF
TGTGCCAGCAGTTCTCTGCCCGGGACAGGGGGTTGGGTCCTAGAAACCGGGGAGCTGTTTTTT
>-|TRBJ1-5|-|TRBV19|15
CASSRSRPNNQPQHF
TGTGCCAGTAGCCGGAGTAGGCCAAATAATCAGCCCCAGCATTTT
>once|TRBJ2-7|-|TRBV6-5|15
CASSYQGNPFYEQYF
TGTGCCAGCAGTTATCAGGGGAATCCGTTCTACGAGCAGTACTTC
>-|TRBJ1-2|-|TRBV19|13
CASSISQAGGYTF
TGTGCCAGTAGTATCTCACAGGCGGGGGGCTACACCTTC
>-|TRBJ1-2|TRBD1|TRBV7-2|15
CASSPSHRGNYGYTF
TGTGCCAGCAGCCCTAGTCACAGGGGTAACTATGGCTACACCTTC
>-|TRBJ1-1|-|TRBV4-3|13
CASRSRGGTEAFF
TGCGCCAGCAGGTCCCGGGGGGGCACTGAAGCTTTCTTT
>-|TRBJ2-7|-|TRBV20-1|9
CRPVEEQYF
TGCAGGCCGGTGGAGGAGCAGTACTTC
>-|TRBJ2-3|-|TRBV2|16
CASSEGTNISTDTQYF
TGTGCCAGCAGTGAAGGGACTAACATTAGCACAGATACGCAGTATTTT
>-|TRBJ2-5|TRBD1|TRBV10-2|15
CASSERQGAVETQYF
TGCGCCAGCAGTGAGCGACAGGGGGCGGTGGAGACCCAGTACTTC
>-|TRBJ1-4|TRBD1|TRBV29-1|13
CSVEKGTGRKLFF
TGCAGCGTTGAGAAGGGGACAGGGAGAAAACTGTTTTTT
>-|TRBJ1-1|TRBD1|TRBV27|14
CASNRQGMNTEAFF
TGTGCCAGCAACCGACAGGGAATGAACACTGAAGCTTTCTTT
>-|TRBJ2-7|-|TRBV5-4|16
CASSLEDTKRPYEQYF
TGTGCCAGCAGCTTGGAGGACACAAAAAGACCCTACGAGCAGTACTTC
>-|TRBJ2-1|-|TRBV9|21
CASSPSITPRVREKEKNEQFF
TGTGCCAGCAGCCCTAGTATTACGCCGCGGGTCCGGGAGAAAGAAAAGAATGAGCAGTTCTTC
>-|TRBJ2-7|-|TRBV27|15
CASSKAGTQSYEQYF
TGTGCCAGCAGTAAAGCCGGGACACAATCCTACGAGCAGTACTTC
>-|TRBJ2-1|TRBD2|TRBV25-1|13
CASGTSGSREQFF
TGTGCCAGTGGGACTAGCGGGAGTCGGGAGCAGTTCTTC
>-|TRBJ2-3|-|TRBV7-9|10
CASSLAPTTF
TGTGCCAGCAGCTTAGCGCCGACTACTTTT
>-|TRBJ2-7|TRBD1|TRBV9|15
CASSKAGQGIYEQYF
TGTGCCAGCAGCAAAGCGGGACAGGGAATCTACGAGCAGTACTTC
>few|TRBJ2-1|TRBD1|TRBV6-4|16
CASSEAGTGGKDEQFF
TGTGCCAGCAGTGAGGCCGGGACAGGGGGCAAGGATGAGCAGTTCTTC
>-|TRBJ1-1|-|TRBV19|14
CASRSYRVNTEAFF
TGTGCCAGTAGGTCCTACAGGGTGAACACTGAAGCTTTCTTT
>-|TRBJ1-5|-|TRBV2|12
CASSGGQLAQHF
TGTGCCAGCAGTGGAGGACAGTTAGCCCAGCATTTT
>-|TRBJ2-7|TRBD2|TRBV28|15
CASSFRGRISYEQYF
TGTGCCAGCAGTTTCCGCGGGAGGATAAGCTACGAGCAGTACTTC
>-|TRBJ2-1|-|TRBV4-3|14
CASSQDTSHNEQFF
TGCGCCAGCAGCCAAGACACTAGTCACAATGAGCAGTTCTTC
>-|TRBJ2-7|TRBD1|TRBV27|16
CANHQDRGPTAYEQYF
TGTGCCAACCATCAGGACAGGGGCCCCACCGCCTACGAGCAGTACTTC
>-|TRBJ2-3|-|TRBV19|14
CASSMGAAADTQYF
TGTGCCAGTAGTATGGGGGCTGCTGCAGATACGCAGTATTTT
>few|TRBJ2-1|TRBD2|TRBV30|14
CAWSLGTSGDEQFF
TGTGCCTGGAGTCTAGGGACCAGCGGGGATGAGCAGTTCTTC
>-|TRBJ2-7|TRBD1|TRBV6-5|13
CASSRDRGYEQYF
TGTGCCAGCAGCCGTGACAGGGGGTACGAGCAGTACTTC
>-|TRBJ1-5|-|TRBV4-1|15
CASSQDEAGNQPQHF
TGCGCCAGCAGCCAAGATGAGGCCGGCAATCAGCCCCAGCATTTT
>-|TRBJ2-2|TRBD1|TRBV4-3|15
CASRLDRGLTGELFF
TGCGCCAGCAGACTTGACAGGGGGTTGACCGGGGAGCTGTTTTTT
>-|TRBJ2-7|-|TRBV15|13
CATREQSSYEQYF
TGTGCCACCAGGGAGCAGAGCTCCTACGAGCAGTACTTC
>-|TRBJ2-7|-|TRBV11-1|14
CASSYQAGVYEQYF
TGTGCCAGCAGCTACCAAGCCGGGGTCTACGAGCAGTACTTC
>-|TRBJ2-3|TRBD2|TRBV9|16
CASSVVSGTSTDTQYF
TGTGCCAGCAGCGTAGTCAGCGGGACTAGCACAGATACGCAGTATTTT
>-|TRBJ1-2|TRBD1|TRBV27|17
CASSSTVGTGKNYGYTF
TGTGCCAGCAGTTCAACCGTTGGGACAGGGAAGAACTATGGCTACACCTTC
>-|TRBJ2-1|TRBD2|TRBV9|15
CASSAWTSDYNEQFF
TGTGCCAGCAGCGCGTGGACTAGCGACTACAATGAGCAGTTCTTC
>-|TRBJ2-7|TRBD1|TRBV10-3|15
CAISQQGGASYEQYF
TGTGCCATCAGTCAACAGGGGGGCGCCTCCTACGAGCAGTACTTC
>-|TRBJ1-2|TRBD1|TRBV4-2|15
CASSTTGGGNYGYTF
TGTGCCAGCAGCACCACAGGGGGGGGAAACTATGGCTACACCTTC
>-|TRBJ2-7|TRBD2|TRBV7-6|17
CASSLAGAGTSAHEQYF
TGTGCCAGCAGCTTAGCGGGGGCCGGGACTAGCGCCCACGAGCAGTACTTC
>-|TRBJ2-1|TRBD2|TRBV9|17
CASSGTSGRGSGNEQFF
TGTGCCAGCAGCGGGACTAGCGGGAGGGGTTCGGGCAATGAGCAGTTCTTC
>-|TRBJ2-2|-|TRBV6-5|14
CASSQARGFRELFF
TGTGCCAGCAGCCAAGCCAGGGGTTTCCGGGAGCTGTTTTTT
>-|TRBJ2-7|-|TRBV5-5|15
CASSFYDRSAYEQYF
TGTGCCAGCAGCTTTTATGACAGGTCGGCCTACGAGCAGTACTTC
>-|TRBJ2-2|-|TRBV29-1|13
CSTDRRNTGELFF
TGCAGCACAGACAGGCGGAACACCGGGGAGCTGTTTTTT
>-|TRBJ2-5|TRBD2|TRBV9|16
CASSVEGGREGETQYF
TGTGCCAGCAGCGTAGAGGGCGGGAGAGAGGGGGAGACCCAGTACTTC
>-|TRBJ2-6|TRBD1|TRBV7-9|19
CASSLSLGQVVLGANVLTF
TGTGCCAGCAGCTTATCTTTGGGACAGGTTGTTCTAGGGGCCAACGTCCTGACTTTC
>once|TRBJ2-3|TRBD2|TRBV5-1|15
CASSLGGSGTDTQYF
TGCGCCAGCAGCTTGGGCGGGAGTGGCACAGATACGCAGTATTTT
>-|TRBJ2-4|-|TRBV7-6|12
CASSPIGGIQYF
TGTGCCAGCAGCCCTATCGGCGGCATTCAGTACTTC
>-|TRBJ2-7|-|TRBV9|15
CASSVGGSGVYEQYF
TGTGCCAGCAGCGTAGGAGGTAGCGGAGTCTACGAGCAGTACTTC
>-|TRBJ2-1|TRBD2|TRBV10-3|18
CAISEVPLAAGGDDEQFF
TGTGCCATCAGTGAGGTCCCCTTGGCGGCGGGAGGAGATGATGAGCAGTTCTTC
>-|TRBJ1-2|-|TRBV11-2|14
CASSLVDISGGYTF
TGTGCCAGCAGCTTAGTGGACATCTCGGGTGGCTACACCTTC
>-|TRBJ2-1|TRBD1|TRBV6-5|14
CASSGRTGWDEQFF
TGTGCCAGCAGTGGCCGGACAGGATGGGATGAGCAGTTCTTC
>-|TRBJ2-1|TRBD2|TRBV4-1|14
CASSGEGYNNEQFF
TGCGCCAGCAGCGGGGAGGGGTACAACAATGAGCAGTTCTTC
>-|TRBJ2-2|-|TRBV28|14
CASSTQGSTGELFF
TGTGCCAGCAGTACACAGGGTTCCACCGGGGAGCTGTTTTTT